Detailed here is one T cell receptor (beta chain). This clone is a singleton in its sample. Its antigen specificity is not known. No much larger clone exists at a distance of one base, and base qualities are not known. This record belongs to a study of chemoradiotherapy in HPV16-positive cancers (dated by TCRdb to the early 2020s). With respect to the entire study: Candidate HPV-specific T-cell clones and common TCR motifs were defined by functional T-cell assays performed on cells from a couple of HPV16-positive patients. Next, the candidate HPV-specific TCRs and motifs were followed in TCR repertoires from 80 to 90 patients with HPV-related cancers. The study asked whether T-cell immunity against the HPV oncoproteins E6 and E7 changes during chemoradiotherapy and whether it affects survival.

To prepare the library, the immunoSEQ multiplex PCR assay was applied. Here the immuneACCESS table is served through TCRdb, limited to in-frame sequences with V and J called. Missing clones are a known gap in these copies; in checked studies unresolved V genes cover under half, and the rest lacks a known reason. The sample data list about 6,000 clones, and 73% of these were observed just once. Of the sample, 9.5% to 12% falls within the top ten clones. General findings and caveats noted by the study authors: The survival association was reported for HPV16-positive patients, and the functional definition of HPV-specific T cells was derived from only a couple of HPV16-positive patients. Expansion of candidate HPV-specific clones and E7-related TCR motifs was observed in the tumor microenvironment during treatment, whereas no such expansion was observed for non-HPV-specific T cells. In HPV16-positive patients, expansion of HPV-responsive T cells during chemoradiotherapy was associated with improved recurrence-free survival.

V and J lose 3 bases and 0 bases, and a span of 12 bases separates them. The germline V gene supplies CDR1 MDHEN and CDR2 SYDVKM. From its cysteine to its phenylalanine, the CDR3 spans 15 amino acids. The sequence is cut down to CDR3 DNA, 45 bases in frame from base 1. Repertoires were sampled repeatedly over the course of chemoradiotherapy, so clonal expansion could be followed in the tumor microenvironment. Sample acquisition took place from a patient who underwent chemoradiotherapy. This receptor was taken from a human donor with HPV-associated anogenital cancer. The chain is made from TRBV28 and TRBJ2-7; no D gene call is confident. The nucleotide sequence is TGTGCCAGCAGTTTCTCCCCGGCGAGCTCCTACGAGCAGTACTTC. The resulting protein is CASSFSPASSYEQYF.